This TCR beta chain was observed in a study of CD8+CD57+ T cells in acquired aplastic anemia (dated by TCRdb to 2016 to 2019). For the wider study: Extracted DNA from sorted CD4+ and CD8+ cells averaged approximately 3 ug, ranging from 0.2 to 27.4 ug. CD8+CD57+ expansion was defined as frequency above the mean frequency observed in healthy subjects. Results the study describes overall, beyond this receptor: CD8+ Simpson's diversity did not differ significantly between patients and healthy controls (P=0.060). Around 30 CD8+ CDR3 sequences were found in both patients and controls but appeared to be highly expressed in patients and within the immunodominant clones of the patients.

Flow cytometry had shown CD8+CD57+ cell expansion in the patients selected for sequencing. Severe acquired aplastic anemia was diagnosed in all patients according to International Study of Aplastic Anemia and Agranulocytosis and Camitta criteria. At the time blood was sampled, none of the patients had received any therapy. In this study, sorted CD4+ and CD8+ T cells from the blood of healthy subjects and of severe aplastic anemia patients had their TCR repertoires deep-sequenced. Patients were enrolled under clinicaltrials.gov protocols 00001620, 01623167, 00001397, 00071045, 00081523 and 00961064 in the USA. Ficoll-Paque density gradient centrifugation was used to isolate peripheral blood mononuclear cells. Before DNA extraction, CD4+ and CD8+ T cells were sorted by FACS or by magnetic beads. Based on the germline V gene (reference sequence), the CDR1 and CDR2 sequences are SEHNR and FQNEAQ. The CDR3, cysteine through phenylalanine, is 14 amino acids long. The read is trimmed to its CDR3 DNA, 42 bases read in frame from base 1. The germline ends are 19 bases apart after V is trimmed by 6 bases and J by 8 bases.

Genomic DNA was used as template for profiling of TCR beta VDJ combinations and CDR3 sequences. An Illumina HiSeq 2000 was used for TCR repertoire sequencing. The study's processing was this. Repertoires were assessed using TRBV/TRBJ rearrangement plots, CDR3 size and DJ length profiles, and Simpson's diversity index. Whichever DNA sequence was most abundant in the deep sequencing data was defined as the immunodominant clone. CDR3 amino acid sequences were checked for sharing between subjects and were compared against published repertoires and the VDJdb database. The public sequencing data were trimmed at Q25 with fastp and processed into clonotypes with MiXCR by TCRdb, which kept only in-frame beta chains. One record per CDR3 amino acid sequence lists the most common genes and DNA. Clone size and V and J calls follow TCRdb, not the original study. The sample table holds about 58,000 distinct CDR3 sequences, of which roughly three fifths were seen once. The ten largest clones capture roughly 15% of the sample.

Worth noting for this clonotype: No antigen is known for it. It has no much larger one-base neighbor in the sample; base qualities were not kept.

The sequence links TRBV7-9 to TRBJ1-2, with no confidently assigned D gene. Sample: sorted CD4+, CD8+, or CD8+CD57+ T cells (not recorded which) from PBMCs. The TCR comes from a human donor with aplastic anemia. The CDR3 here reads CASSGDPLYEGYTF. The sequenced DNA: TGTGCCAGCAGTGGCGACCCACTGTACGAAGGCTACACCTTC.